In its sample, the clone carrying this T cell receptor (beta chain) was seen a few times. V lost 1 base, J lost 5 bases, and 10 bases stayed unmatched. The CDR3 runs to 16 residues. Germline loops: CDR1 SEHNR, CDR2 FQNEAQ (reference sequence). This specimen belongs to a study of regulatory T cells in long-lasting Graves disease. For TCR beta, libraries came from iRepertoire HTBI primers and Arm-PCR of CDR3 regions. Authors' methods: Identification across samples found 62 TRBV and approximately 15 TRBJ segments. TCRdb used MiXCR to reprocess the multiplex PCR reads, holding one entry per CDR3 protein. These V and J calls are TCRdb output, not the study's own analysis. The profile covers 500,000 or so distinct CDR3 sequences, with approximately 15% appearing a single time and approximately 17% taken by the ten largest. Time point of the sample: newly diagnosed GD, antithyroid drugs for less than 3 months. TCR sequences were obtained from RNA taken from PBMCs. EDTA tubes received about 9.2 milliliters of collected peripheral blood.

This same sample was also part of a study on T cells in Graves' hyperthyroidism and ophthalmopathy. From that report: Appearing also in blood were most of the thyroid clonotypes expanded above 0.001.

This material consisted of peripheral blood mononuclear cells (PBMCs), taken at new diagnosis, from a patient treated with antithyroid drugs. The TCR sequence derives from a woman in her forties or fifties with Graves disease. The rearrangement uses TRBV7-9 and TRBJ2-7; 8 bases align to TRBD2. The CDR3 sequence is CASSLDLAGTRNEQYF. The CDR3 bases are TGTGCCAGCAGCTTAGACCTCGCAGGGACTAGAAACGAGCAGTACTTC. The variable domain in full, with the rest retrieved from reference TRBV7-9 and TRBJ2-7, is DTGVSQNPRHKITKRGQNVTFRCDPISEHNRLYWYRQTLGQGPEFLTYFQNEAQLEKSRLLSDRFSAERPKGSFSTLEIQRTEQGDSAMYLCASSLDLAGTRNEQYFGPGTRLTVT.